This TCR beta chain was retrieved from a study of blood T cell repertoires in COVID-19. The CDR3 spans 14 residues. CDR1 and CDR2 from the germline V gene are MNHEY and SVGAGI. V lost 2 bases to trimming and J lost 4 bases, with 11 bases between them. Some clones are missing from TCRdb's copy, which holds only in-frame ones; the method was immunoSEQ multiplex PCR. This sample yields some 110,000 clones, of which 65% to 75% are seen a single time; approximately 0.9% belongs to the top ten. The chain combines TRBV6-5 with TRBJ1-1; maybe TRBD1 (6 bases). Sequenced input: peripheral blood. The sequence was collected from a human donor with acute or convalescent COVID-19. The donor label of this sample is uncertain. CDR3: CASSYGGRATEAFF. DNA of the CDR3: TGTGCCAGCAGTTACGGGGGCAGGGCCACTGAAGCTTTCTTT.